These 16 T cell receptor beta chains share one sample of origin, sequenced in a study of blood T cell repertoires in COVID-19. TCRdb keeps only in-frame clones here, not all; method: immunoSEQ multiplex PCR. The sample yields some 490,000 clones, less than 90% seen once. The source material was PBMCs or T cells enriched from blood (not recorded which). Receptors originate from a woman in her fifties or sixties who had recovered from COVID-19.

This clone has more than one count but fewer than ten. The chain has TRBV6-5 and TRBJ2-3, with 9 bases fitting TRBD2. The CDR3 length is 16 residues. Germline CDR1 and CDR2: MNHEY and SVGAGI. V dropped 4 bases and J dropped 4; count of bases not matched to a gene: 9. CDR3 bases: TGTGCCAGCAGTTGGGGTAGGCGGGGGGGAGCAGATACGCAGTATTTT. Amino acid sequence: CASSWGRRGGADTQYF.

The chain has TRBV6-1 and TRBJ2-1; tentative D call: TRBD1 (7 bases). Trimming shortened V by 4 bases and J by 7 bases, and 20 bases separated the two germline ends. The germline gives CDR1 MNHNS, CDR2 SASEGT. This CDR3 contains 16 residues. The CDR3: CASSAHRGEGTNEQFF. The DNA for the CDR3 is TGTGCCAGCAGTGCCCACAGGGGCGAAGGGACTAATGAGCAGTTCTTC.

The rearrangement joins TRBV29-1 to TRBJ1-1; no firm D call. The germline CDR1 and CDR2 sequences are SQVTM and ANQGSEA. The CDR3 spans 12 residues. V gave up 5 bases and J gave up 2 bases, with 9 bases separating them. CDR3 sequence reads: CSVQILNTEAFF. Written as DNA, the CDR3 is TGCAGCGTTCAGATCCTTAACACTGAAGCTTTCTTT. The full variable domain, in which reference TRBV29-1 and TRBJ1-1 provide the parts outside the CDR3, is SAVISQKPSRDICQRGTSLTIQCQVDSQVTMMFWYRQQPGQSLTLIATANQGSEATYESGFVIDKFPISRPNLTFSTLTVSNMSPEDSSIYLCSVQILNTEAFFGQGTRLTVV.

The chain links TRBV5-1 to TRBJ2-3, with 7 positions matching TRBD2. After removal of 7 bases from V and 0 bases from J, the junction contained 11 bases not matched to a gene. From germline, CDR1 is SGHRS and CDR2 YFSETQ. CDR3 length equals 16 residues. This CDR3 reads CASSLQSGISTDTQYF. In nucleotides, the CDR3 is TGCGCCAGCTCCCTACAAAGCGGGATAAGCACAGATACGCAGTATTTT.

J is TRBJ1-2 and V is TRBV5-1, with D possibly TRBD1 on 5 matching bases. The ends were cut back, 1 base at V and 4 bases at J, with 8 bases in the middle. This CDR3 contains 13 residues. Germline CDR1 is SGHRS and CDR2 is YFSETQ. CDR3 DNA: TGCGCCAGCAGCTTGCAGGGCCCCTATGGCTACACCTTC. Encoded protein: CASSLQGPYGYTF.

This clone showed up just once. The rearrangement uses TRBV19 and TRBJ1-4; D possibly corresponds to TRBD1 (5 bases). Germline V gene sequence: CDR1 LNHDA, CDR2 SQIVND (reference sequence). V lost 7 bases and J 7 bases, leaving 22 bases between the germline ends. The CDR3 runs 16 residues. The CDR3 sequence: CASTLSGAGSSEKLFF. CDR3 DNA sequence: TGTGCCAGTACACTCTCGGGCGCAGGGTCGAGTGAAAAACTGTTTTTT.

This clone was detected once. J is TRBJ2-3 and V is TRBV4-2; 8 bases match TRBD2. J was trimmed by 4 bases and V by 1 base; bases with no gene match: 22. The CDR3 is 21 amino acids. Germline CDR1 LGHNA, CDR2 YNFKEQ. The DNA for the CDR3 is TGTGCCAGCAGCCAAGGAACGTGGGCCGGGACTAGAGGGAGTGGGGCAGATACGCAGTATTTT. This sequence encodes CASSQGTWAGTRGSGADTQYF.

CDR3 in amino acids: CASSSTTGVNSPLHF. The CDR3, as DNA: TGTGCCAGCTCATCTACTACAGGGGTAAACTCACCCCTCCACTTT. The chain links TRBV18 to TRBJ1-6, with 7 positions matching TRBD1. This CDR3 has 15 amino acids. V was pared by 5 bases and J by 10 bases, with 11 bases of the junction left unmatched. Germline CDR1 reads KGHSH; CDR2 reads LQKENI.

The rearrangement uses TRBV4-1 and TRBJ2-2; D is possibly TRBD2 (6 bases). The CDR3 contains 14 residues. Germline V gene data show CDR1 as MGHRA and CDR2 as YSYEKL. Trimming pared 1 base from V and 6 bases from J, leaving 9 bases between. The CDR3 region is CASSQVGGAGELFF. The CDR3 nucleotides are TGCGCCAGCAGCCAAGTTGGAGGGGCCGGGGAGCTGTTTTTT.

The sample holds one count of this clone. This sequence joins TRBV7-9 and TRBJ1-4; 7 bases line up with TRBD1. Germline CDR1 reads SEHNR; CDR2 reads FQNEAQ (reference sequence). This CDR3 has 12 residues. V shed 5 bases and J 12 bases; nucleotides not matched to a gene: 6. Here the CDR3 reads CASSRSDRQLFF. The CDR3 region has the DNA TGTGCCAGCAGCCGATCGGACAGGCAACTGTTTTTT.

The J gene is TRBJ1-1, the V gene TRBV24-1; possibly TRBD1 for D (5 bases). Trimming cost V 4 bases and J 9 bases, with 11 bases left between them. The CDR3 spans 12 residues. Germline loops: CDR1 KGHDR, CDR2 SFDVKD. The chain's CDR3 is CATSEGGTQAFF. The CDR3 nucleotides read TGTGCCACCAGTGAGGGCGGGACGCAAGCTTTCTTT.

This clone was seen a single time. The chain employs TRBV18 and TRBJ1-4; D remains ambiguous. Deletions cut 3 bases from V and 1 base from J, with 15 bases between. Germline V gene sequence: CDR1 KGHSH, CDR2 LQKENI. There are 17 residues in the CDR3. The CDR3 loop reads CASSPTPLSVTNEKLFF. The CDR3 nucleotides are TGTGCCAGCTCACCCACGCCCCTGAGTGTAACTAATGAAAAACTGTTTTTT.

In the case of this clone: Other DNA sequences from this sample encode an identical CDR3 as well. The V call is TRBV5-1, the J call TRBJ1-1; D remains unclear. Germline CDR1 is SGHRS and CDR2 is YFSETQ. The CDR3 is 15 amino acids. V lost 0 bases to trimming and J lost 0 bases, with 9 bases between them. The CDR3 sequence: CASSLVGGMNTEAFF. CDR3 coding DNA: TGCGCCAGCAGCTTGGTGGGAGGTATGAACACTGAAGCTTTCTTT.

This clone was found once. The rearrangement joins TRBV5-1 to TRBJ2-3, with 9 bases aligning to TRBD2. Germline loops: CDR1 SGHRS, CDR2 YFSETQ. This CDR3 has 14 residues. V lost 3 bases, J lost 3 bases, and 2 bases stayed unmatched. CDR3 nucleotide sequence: TGCGCCAGCAGCTCTAGCGGGGTGACAGATACGCAGTATTTT. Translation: CASSSSGVTDTQYF.

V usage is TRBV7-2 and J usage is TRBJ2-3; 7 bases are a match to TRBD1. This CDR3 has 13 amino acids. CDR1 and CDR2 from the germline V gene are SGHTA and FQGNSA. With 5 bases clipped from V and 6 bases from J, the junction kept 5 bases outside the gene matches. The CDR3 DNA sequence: TGTGCCAGCAGCCGCAGCAGGGGGGATACGCAGTATTTT. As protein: CASSRSRGDTQYF.

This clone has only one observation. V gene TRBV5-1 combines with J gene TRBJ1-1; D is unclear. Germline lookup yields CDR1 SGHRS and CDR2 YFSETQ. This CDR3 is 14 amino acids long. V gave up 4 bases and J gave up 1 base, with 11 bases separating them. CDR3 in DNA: TGCGCCAGCAGCAGACAACTTGCGAACACTGAAGCTTTCTTT. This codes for CASSRQLANTEAFF.